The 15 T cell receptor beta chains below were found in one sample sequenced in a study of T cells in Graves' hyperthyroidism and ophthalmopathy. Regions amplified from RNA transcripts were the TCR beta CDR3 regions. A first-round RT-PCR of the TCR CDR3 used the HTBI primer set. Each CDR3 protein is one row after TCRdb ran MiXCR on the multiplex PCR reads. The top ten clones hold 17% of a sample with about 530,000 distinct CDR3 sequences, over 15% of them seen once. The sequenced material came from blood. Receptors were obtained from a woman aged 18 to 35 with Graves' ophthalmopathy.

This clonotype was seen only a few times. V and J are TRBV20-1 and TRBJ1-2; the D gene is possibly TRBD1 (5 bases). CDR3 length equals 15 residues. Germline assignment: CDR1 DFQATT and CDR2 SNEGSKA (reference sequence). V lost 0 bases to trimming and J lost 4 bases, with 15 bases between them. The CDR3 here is CSARDVTGALYGYTF. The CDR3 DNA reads TGCAGTGCTAGAGATGTTACCGGGGCTCTCTATGGCTACACCTTC.

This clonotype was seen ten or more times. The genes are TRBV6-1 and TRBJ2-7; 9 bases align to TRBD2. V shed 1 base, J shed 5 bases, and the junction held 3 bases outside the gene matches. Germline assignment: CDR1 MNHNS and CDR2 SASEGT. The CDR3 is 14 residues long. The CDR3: CASSEGGGADEQYF. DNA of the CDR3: TGTGCCAGCAGTGAAGGCGGGGGGGCAGACGAGCAGTACTTC.

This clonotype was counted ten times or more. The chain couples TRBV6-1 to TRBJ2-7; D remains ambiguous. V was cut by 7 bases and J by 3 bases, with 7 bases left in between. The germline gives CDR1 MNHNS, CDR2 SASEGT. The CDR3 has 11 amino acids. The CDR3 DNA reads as TGTGCCAGCAATGACGACTACGAGCAGTACTTC. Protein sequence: CASNDDYEQYF.

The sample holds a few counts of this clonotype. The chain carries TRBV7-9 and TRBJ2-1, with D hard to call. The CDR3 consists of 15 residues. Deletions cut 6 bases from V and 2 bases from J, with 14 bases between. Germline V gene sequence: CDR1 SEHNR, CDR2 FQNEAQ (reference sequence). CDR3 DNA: TGTGCCAGCAGTCCCCAAGGGCGGCCCTACAATGAGCAGTTCTTC. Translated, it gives CASSPQGRPYNEQFF.

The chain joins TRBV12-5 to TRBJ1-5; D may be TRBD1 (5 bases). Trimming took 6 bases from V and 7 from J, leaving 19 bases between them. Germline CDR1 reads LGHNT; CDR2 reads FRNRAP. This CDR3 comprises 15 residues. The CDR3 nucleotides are TGTGCTAGTGGCGGGGACGCCATGACTGGGCAGCCCCAGCATTTT. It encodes CASGGDAMTGQPQHF.

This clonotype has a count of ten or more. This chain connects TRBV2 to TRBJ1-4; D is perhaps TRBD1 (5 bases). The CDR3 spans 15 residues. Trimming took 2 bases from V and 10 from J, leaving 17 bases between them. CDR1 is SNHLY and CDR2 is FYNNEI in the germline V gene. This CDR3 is CASSEIQGVGRKLFF. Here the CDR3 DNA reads TGTGCCAGCAGTGAAATCCAGGGAGTCGGAAGAAAACTGTTTTTT.

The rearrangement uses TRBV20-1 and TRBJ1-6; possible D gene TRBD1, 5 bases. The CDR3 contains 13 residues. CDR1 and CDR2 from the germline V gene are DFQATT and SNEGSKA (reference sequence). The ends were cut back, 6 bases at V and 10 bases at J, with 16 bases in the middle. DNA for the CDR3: TGCAGTGCCCCTGAGGGGTGGCGGTCACCCCTCCACTTT. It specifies CSAPEGWRSPLHF.

DNA of the CDR3: TGTGCCAGCAGCCCCAACCAGCTAACCTACGAGCAGTACTTC. Translation gives CASSPNQLTYEQYF. The V gene is TRBV27, the J gene TRBJ2-7; D not resolved. CDR3 length: 14 residues. Germline V CDR1 and CDR2: MNHEY, SMNVEV (reference sequence). V shed 6 bases and J shed 2 bases, with 14 bases lying between them.

The CDR3 DNA reads TGTGCCAGCAGTTATTATAGCGGGAGCGAGACAGATACGCAGTATTTT. This codes for CASSYYSGSETDTQYF. The chain joins TRBV6-2 or TRBV6-3 to TRBJ2-3; 9 bases line up with TRBD2. V lost 3 bases and J lost 3; bases outside the gene matches: 7. Germline V lookup: CDR1 MNHEY, CDR2 SVGEGT. CDR3 size: 16 residues.

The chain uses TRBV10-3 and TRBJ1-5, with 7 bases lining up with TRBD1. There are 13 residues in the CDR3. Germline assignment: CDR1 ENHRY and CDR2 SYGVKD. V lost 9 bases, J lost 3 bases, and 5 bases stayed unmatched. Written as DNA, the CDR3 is TGTGCCATGAGACAGGGTCCCAATCAGCCCCAGCATTTT. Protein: CAMRQGPNQPQHF.

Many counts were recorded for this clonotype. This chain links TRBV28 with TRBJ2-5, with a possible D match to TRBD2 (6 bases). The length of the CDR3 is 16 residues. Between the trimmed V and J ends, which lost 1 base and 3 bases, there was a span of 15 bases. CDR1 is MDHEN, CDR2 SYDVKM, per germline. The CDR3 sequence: CASSLYKAGPKETQYF. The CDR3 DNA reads TGTGCCAGCAGTTTATATAAGGCGGGACCTAAAGAGACCCAGTACTTC. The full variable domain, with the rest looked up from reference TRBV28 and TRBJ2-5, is DVKVTQSSRYLVKRTGEKVFLECVQDMDHENMFWYRQDPGLGLRLIYFSYDVKMKEKGDIPEGYSVSREKKERFSLILESASTNQTSMYLCASSLYKAGPKETQYFGPGTRLLVL.

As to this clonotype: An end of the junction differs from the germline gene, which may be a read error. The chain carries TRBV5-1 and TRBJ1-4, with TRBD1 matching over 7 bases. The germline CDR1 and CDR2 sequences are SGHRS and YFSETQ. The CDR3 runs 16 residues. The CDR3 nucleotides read TGCGCCAGCAGCTTGGATAGGGACAGCCTTAATGAAAAACCGTTTTTT. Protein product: CASSLDRDSLNEKPFF. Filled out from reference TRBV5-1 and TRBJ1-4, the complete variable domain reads KAGVTQTPRYLIKTRGQQVTLSCSPISGHRSVSWYQQTPGQGLQFLFEYFSETQRNKGNFPGRFSGRQFSNSRSEMNVSTLELGDSALYLCASSLDRDSLNEKPFFGSGTQLSVL.

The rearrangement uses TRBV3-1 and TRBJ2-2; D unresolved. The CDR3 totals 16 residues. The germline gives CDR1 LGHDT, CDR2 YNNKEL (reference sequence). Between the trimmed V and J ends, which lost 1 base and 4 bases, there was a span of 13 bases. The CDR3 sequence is CASSQAQVASTGELFF. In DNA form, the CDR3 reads TGTGCCAGCAGCCAAGCCCAGGTAGCCAGCACCGGGGAGCTGTTTTTT.

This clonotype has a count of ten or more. CDR3 loop: CSASGANTGELFF. In DNA, the CDR3 is TGCAGTGCTAGCGGGGCGAACACCGGGGAGCTGTTTTTT. The gene calls are TRBV20-1 and TRBJ2-2; a possible D gene is TRBD2 (5 bases). The CDR3 extends over 13 amino acids. Looked up from germline, CDR1 is DFQATT and CDR2 is SNEGSKA (reference sequence). V was shortened by 3 bases and J by 0 bases, with 5 bases between the two germline ends.

In DNA, the CDR3 is TGTGCCAGCAGTGAGACAGGCCGTAGCAATCAGCCCCAGCATTTT. Translated: CASSETGRSNQPQHF. The chain has TRBV2 and TRBJ1-5; D might be TRBD1 (6 bases). Germline lookup yields CDR1 SNHLY and CDR2 FYNNEI. The V end was cut by 3 bases, the J end by 0 bases, with 9 bases between. The CDR3 covers 15 residues.